This TCR beta chain was obtained from a study of T cells after somatic rescue of genetic block. The CDR3 extends over 15 amino acids. Germline V gene lookup returns CDR1 SNHLY and CDR2 FYNNEI. V shed 7 bases and J 4 bases; nucleotides not matched to a gene: 9. The method was immunoSEQ multiplex PCR; TCRdb's version includes in-frame clones alone and lacks a portion of them. The sample carries approximately 58,000 clones, 96% recorded once. V is TRBV2 and J is TRBJ2-3; 9 bases agree with TRBD2. The sample consisted of peripheral blood mononuclear cells (PBMCs). The receptor was derived from a child younger than two. The CDR3 spells CASTPSGRSPDTQYF. CDR3 DNA sequence: TGTGCCAGCACCCCCAGCGGGAGGTCACCAGATACGCAGTATTTT.